This entry lists 11 T cell receptor beta chains sequenced from one sample in a study of blood T cell repertoires in COVID-19. Profiling relied on immunoSEQ multiplex PCR, and the TCRdb table lists in-frame clones only, not all of them. The sample has some 29,000 clones; 70% to 90% are singletons. Material: peripheral blood. The receptors here all came from a woman of 80 years or more with COVID-19, enrolled during active disease.

V usage is TRBV5-1 and J usage is TRBJ2-5; 10 bases align to TRBD2. Germline assignment: CDR1 SGHRS and CDR2 YFSETQ. Trimming took 1 base from V and 1 from J; bases not matched to a gene: 4. This CDR3 contains 16 residues. CDR3 nucleotide sequence: TGCGCCAGCAGCTTGACGAGCGGGGGGGTCCAAGAGACCCAGTACTTC. It translates to CASSLTSGGVQETQYF.

The chain recombines TRBV5-4 with TRBJ2-7; no reliable D call. There are 13 residues in the CDR3. Germline V gene lookup returns CDR1 SGHNT and CDR2 YYREEE (reference sequence). With 0 bases removed from V and 3 bases from J, the gap between germline ends came to 7 bases. CDR3 coding DNA: TGTGCCAGCAGCTTGGCCAACGGCTACGAGCAGTACTTC. The encoded protein is CASSLANGYEQYF.

This clone occurred once. The chain uses TRBV7-3 and TRBJ2-5, with TRBD2 matching over 9 bases. Germline-derived CDR1 and CDR2 are SGHTA and FQGTGA. This CDR3 comprises 16 residues. The J segment lost 3 bases and the V segment lost 5 bases, leaving 10 bases of the junction unmatched. The CDR3 DNA reads TGTGCCAGCAGCCCAAATGGGGTAGCGGGGGAAGAGACCCAGTACTTC. Its translation: CASSPNGVAGEETQYF.

V usage is TRBV19 and J usage is TRBJ1-5; 8 bases are shared with TRBD1. CDR1 LNHDA and CDR2 SQIVND come from the germline V gene (reference sequence). V lost 3 bases and J lost 2; bases outside the gene matches: 3. The CDR3 totals 15 residues. In DNA, the CDR3 is TGTGCCAGTAGTATCCAGGGGGCTCGCAATCAGCCCCAGCATTTT. Translating gives CASSIQGARNQPQHF.

V usage is TRBV7-9 and J usage is TRBJ1-1; TRBD1 agrees at 7 bases. Germline CDR1 SEHNR, CDR2 FQNEAQ (reference sequence). Trimming at V came to 3 bases and at J to 3 bases, leaving 4 bases not matched to a gene. The CDR3 loop spans 14 amino acids. DNA of the CDR3: TGTGCCAGCAGCTTTCAGGGGGATTACACTGAAGCTTTCTTT. It specifies CASSFQGDYTEAFF.

The chain has TRBV5-6 and TRBJ2-5; 15 bases are a match to TRBD2. The germline CDR1 and CDR2 sequences are SGHDT and YYEEEE. Unmatched junction bases numbered 8, after V lost 4 bases and J lost 4 bases. The CDR3 has 17 residues. The CDR3 protein is CASSTGLAGGGGETQYF. In nucleotides, the CDR3 is TGTGCCAGCAGCACGGGACTAGCGGGGGGCGGCGGAGAGACCCAGTACTTC.

V usage is TRBV5-1 and J usage is TRBJ1-6; 8 bases match TRBD1. The CDR3 loop spans 16 amino acids. Trimming cost V 4 bases and J 5 bases; bases outside gene matches: 8. Germline CDR1 and CDR2: SGHRS and YFSETQ. The CDR3 protein is CASSQGRTGNNSPLHF. The CDR3 nucleotides read TGCGCCAGCAGCCAAGGGAGGACAGGGAATAATTCACCCCTCCACTTT.

The chain has TRBV7-9 and TRBJ2-1; 8 bases are a match to TRBD2. V lost 8 bases and J lost 9; bases outside the gene matches: 6. The length of the CDR3 is 12 residues. Per the germline V gene, CDR1 is SEHNR and CDR2 is FQNEAQ (reference sequence). CDR3 in amino acids: CASERGSVEQFF. The CDR3 coding sequence is TGTGCCAGCGAGCGGGGGTCTGTTGAGCAGTTCTTC.

The DNA of the CDR3 is TGCGCCAGCAGCCCCCAAGGGGGGGGGCCCAGCACAGATACGCAGTATTTT. Translated, it gives CASSPQGGGPSTDTQYF. The V gene is TRBV5-1, the J gene TRBJ2-3; TRBD2 might be the D (7 bases). Germline-derived CDR1 and CDR2 are SGHRS and YFSETQ. V was clipped by 4 bases and J by 0 bases, with 18 bases between them. The CDR3 is 17 amino acids. Supplemented by reference TRBV5-1 and TRBJ2-3, the full variable domain reads KAGVTQTPRYLIKTRGQQVTLSCSPISGHRSVSWYQQTPGQGLQFLFEYFSETQRNKGNFPGRFSGRQFSNSRSEMNVSTLELGDSALYLCASSPQGGGPSTDTQYFGPGTRLTVL.

V and J are TRBV5-6 and TRBJ2-2, with D possibly TRBD2 on 6 matching bases. This CDR3 has 15 residues. Germline CDR1 is SGHDT and CDR2 is YYEEEE. The V end was cut by 1 base, the J end by 1 base, with 8 bases between. DNA of the CDR3: TGTGCCAGCAGCTTGCGGGGGTTGAACACCGGGGAGCTGTTTTTT. Translating it yields CASSLRGLNTGELFF.

This chain links TRBV6-5 with TRBJ1-1; 7 positions match TRBD1. Per germline, CDR1 MNHEY and CDR2 SVGAGI. Trimming removed 5 bases from V and 4 bases from J; junction bases left unmatched: 4. CDR3 size: 13 residues. The CDR3 nucleotides are TGTGCCAGCAGTCCGGACAGGTTCACTGAAGCTTTCTTT. The encoded protein is CASSPDRFTEAFF.